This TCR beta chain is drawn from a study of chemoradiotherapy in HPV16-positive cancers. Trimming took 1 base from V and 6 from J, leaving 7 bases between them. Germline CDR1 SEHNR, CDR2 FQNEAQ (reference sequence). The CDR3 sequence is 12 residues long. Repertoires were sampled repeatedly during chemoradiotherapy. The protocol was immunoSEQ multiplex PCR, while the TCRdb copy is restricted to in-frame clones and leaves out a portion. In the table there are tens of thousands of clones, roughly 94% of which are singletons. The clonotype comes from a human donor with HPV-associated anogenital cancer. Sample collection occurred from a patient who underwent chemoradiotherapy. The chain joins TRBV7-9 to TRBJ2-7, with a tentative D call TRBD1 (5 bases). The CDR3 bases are TGTGCCAGCAGCTTAGGGACAACCGAGCAGTACTTC. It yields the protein CASSLGTTEQYF. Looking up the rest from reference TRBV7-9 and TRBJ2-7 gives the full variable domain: DTGVSQNPRHKITKRGQNVTFRCDPISEHNRLYWYRQTLGQGPEFLTYFQNEAQLEKSRLLSDRFSAERPKGSFSTLEIQRTEQGDSAMYLCASSLGTTEQYFGPGTRLTVT.